This entry is about one T cell receptor beta chain. The antigen is undetermined. This sample stems from a study of cytomegalovirus exposure and HLA in healthy donors. Researchers ran the PCR with 60 Vbeta and 13 Jbeta primers. Using immunoSEQ multiplex PCR, the repertoire was profiled, and TCRdb retains in-frame clones only, with some absent. The top ten hold about 1.3% of the sample, which has about 160,000 clones, 70% to 80% seen once. While unrecorded immune exposures were likely, the donors were nominally healthy when sampled. Study observations and caveats: Association of a missense DCLRE1C variant with TCR beta V- and J-gene trimming was reported in a later analysis.

The receptor comes from a woman in her forties or fifties in good health and CMV-seronegative. The sequenced sample consisted of PBMCs.

The CDR3 loop reads CASSLAPGQGTGGYTF. The CDR3 DNA sequence: TGTGCCAGCAGCTTGGCCCCGGGACAGGGAACGGGGGGCTACACCTTC. The chain combines TRBV5-4 with TRBJ1-2; TRBD1 matches at 9 bases. CDR3 size: 16 residues. Germline CDR1 SGHNT, CDR2 YYREEE (reference sequence). With V trimmed by 0 bases and J by 8 bases, 11 bases remained unmatched.